What follows is one TCR beta chain and its context. Its target is unknown. The entry originates in a study of lymphopenia after photon versus proton radiotherapy. Findings and caveats of the study: In patients who died, overall survival fell as post-nadir TCR diversity dropped more. After the lymphocyte nadir, photon-treated repertoires showed oligoclonal expansion, especially of CD8+ Temra cells.

Libraries were prepared by immunoSEQ multiplex PCR; TCRdb keeps only in-frame clonotypes and omits some of them. This sample has roughly 25,000 clones, with 65% to 85% found just once. Germline CDR1 reads GTSNPN; CDR2 reads SVGIG (reference sequence). The CDR3 has 12 residues. Deletions cut 8 bases from V and 2 bases from J, with 13 bases between. The J gene is TRBJ2-7, the V gene TRBV30; D perhaps matches TRBD1 (6 bases). The specimen comprised peripheral blood, sampled from a patient treated with proton-based radiotherapy. This clonotype was obtained from a woman in her 70s with pancreatic cancer. The CDR3 sequence is CAGRAGAYEQYF. CDR3 bases: TGTGCCGGCCGGGCAGGGGCCTACGAGCAGTACTTC.